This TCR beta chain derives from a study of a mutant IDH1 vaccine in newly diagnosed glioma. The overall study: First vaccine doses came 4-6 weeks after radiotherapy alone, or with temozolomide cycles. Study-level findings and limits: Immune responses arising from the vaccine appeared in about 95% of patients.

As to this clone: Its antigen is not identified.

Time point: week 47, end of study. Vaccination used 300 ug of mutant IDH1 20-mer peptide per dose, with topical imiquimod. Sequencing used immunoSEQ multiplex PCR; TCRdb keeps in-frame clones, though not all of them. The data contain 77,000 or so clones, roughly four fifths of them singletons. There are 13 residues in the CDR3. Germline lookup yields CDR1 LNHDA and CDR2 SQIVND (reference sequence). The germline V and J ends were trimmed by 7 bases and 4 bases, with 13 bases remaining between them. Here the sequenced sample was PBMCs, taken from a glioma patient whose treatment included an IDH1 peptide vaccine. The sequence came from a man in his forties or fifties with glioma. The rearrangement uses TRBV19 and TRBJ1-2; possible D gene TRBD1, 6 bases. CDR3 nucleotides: TGTGCCAGTACCCCCACAGGGAGCTATGGCTACACCTTC. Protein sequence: CASTPTGSYGYTF.